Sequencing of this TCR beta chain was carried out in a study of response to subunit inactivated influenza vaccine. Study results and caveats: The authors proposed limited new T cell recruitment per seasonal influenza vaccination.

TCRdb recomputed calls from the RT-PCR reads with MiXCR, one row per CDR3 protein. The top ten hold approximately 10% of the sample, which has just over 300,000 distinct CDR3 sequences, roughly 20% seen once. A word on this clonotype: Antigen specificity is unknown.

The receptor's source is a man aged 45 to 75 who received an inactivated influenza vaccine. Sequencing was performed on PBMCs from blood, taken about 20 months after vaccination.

CDR3 nucleotides: TGTGCCAGCAGCCGGCTAGCGAAAGATACGCAGTATTTT. It is translated as CASSRLAKDTQYF. The chain uses TRBV11-3 and TRBJ2-3; the D gene is possibly TRBD2 (6 bases). Germline CDR1 and CDR2: SGHNT and YENEEA. This CDR3 region has 13 residues. Trimming took off 5 bases at V and 5 bases at J, with 11 bases between the two ends.